Here is one T cell receptor (beta chain) with its context. This entry belongs to a study of blood T cell repertoires in COVID-19. Study information: COVID-19 samples, acute and convalescent, were from the United States, Italy and Spain.

J gave up 7 bases and V 7 bases, and 12 bases lay outside the gene matches. The CDR3 sequence is 14 residues long. Looked up from germline, CDR1 is SGHTS and CDR2 is YDEGEE. Authors' processing steps: How many nucleated cells were present was estimated from reference gene primer amplification. Libraries were prepared by immunoSEQ multiplex PCR; TCRdb keeps only in-frame clonotypes and omits some of them. D and trimming were read from the DNA, whereas the V and J calls and clone size are those reported in that table. The sample records a few hundred thousand clones, just under 90% being singletons. A Seattle source enrolled patients during active infection and followed them longitudinally.

The sample taken for sequencing was peripheral blood. The sequence came from a woman aged 45-59 years with COVID-19, enrolled during active disease. The J gene is TRBJ1-2, the V gene TRBV5-8, with 8 positions matching TRBD1. The CDR3 coding sequence is TGTGCCAGCCTCCACCAGGACAGGGCGGTTGGCTACACCTTC. Residues: CASLHQDRAVGYTF.